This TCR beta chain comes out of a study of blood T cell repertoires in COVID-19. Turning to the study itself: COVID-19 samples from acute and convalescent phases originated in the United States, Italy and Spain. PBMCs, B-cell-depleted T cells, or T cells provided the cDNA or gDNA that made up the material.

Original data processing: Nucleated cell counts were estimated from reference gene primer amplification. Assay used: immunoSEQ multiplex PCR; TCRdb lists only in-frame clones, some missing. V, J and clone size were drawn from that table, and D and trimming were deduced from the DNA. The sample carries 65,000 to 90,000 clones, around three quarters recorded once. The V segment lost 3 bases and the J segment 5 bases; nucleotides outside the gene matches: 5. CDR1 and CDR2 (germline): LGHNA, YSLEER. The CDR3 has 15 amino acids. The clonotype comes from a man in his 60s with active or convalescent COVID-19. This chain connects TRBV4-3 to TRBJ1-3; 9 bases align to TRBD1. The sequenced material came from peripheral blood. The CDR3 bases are TGCGCCAGCAGCCAGCCGGGACAGGGACGAAACACCATATATTTT. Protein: CASSQPGQGRNTIYF.